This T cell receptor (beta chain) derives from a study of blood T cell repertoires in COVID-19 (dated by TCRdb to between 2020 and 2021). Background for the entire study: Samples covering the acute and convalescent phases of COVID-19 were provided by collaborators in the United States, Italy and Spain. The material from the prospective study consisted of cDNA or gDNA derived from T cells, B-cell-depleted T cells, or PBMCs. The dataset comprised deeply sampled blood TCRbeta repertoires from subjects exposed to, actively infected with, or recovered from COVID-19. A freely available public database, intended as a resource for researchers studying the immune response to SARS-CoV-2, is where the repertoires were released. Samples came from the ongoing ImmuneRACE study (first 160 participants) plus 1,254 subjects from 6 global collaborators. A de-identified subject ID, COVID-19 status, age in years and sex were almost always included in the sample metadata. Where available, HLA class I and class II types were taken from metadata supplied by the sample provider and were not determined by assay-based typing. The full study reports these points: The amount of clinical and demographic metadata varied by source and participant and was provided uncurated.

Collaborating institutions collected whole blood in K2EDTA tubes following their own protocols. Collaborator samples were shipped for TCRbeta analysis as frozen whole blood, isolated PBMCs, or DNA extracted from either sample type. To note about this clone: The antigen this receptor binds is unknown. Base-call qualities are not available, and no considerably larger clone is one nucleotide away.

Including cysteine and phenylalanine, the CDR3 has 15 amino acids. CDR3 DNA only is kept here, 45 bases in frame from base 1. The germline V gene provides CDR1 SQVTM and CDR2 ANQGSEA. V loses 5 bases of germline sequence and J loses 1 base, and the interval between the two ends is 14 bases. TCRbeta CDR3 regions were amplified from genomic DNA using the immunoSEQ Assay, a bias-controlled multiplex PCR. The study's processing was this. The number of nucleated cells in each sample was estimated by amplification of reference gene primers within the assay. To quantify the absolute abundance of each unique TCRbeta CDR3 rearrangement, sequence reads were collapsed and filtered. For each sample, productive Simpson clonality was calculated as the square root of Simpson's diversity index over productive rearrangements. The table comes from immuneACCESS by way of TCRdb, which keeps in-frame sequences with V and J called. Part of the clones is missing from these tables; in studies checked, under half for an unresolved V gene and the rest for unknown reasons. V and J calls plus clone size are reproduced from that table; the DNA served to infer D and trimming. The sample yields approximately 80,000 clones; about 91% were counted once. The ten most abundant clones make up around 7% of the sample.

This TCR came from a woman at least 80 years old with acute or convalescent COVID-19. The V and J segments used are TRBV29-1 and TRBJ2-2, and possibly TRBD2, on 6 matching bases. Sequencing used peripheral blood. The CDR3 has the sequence CSVTQDSGNTGELFF. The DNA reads TGCAGCGTTACCCAGGATAGCGGGAACACCGGGGAGCTGTTTTTT.